This passage covers 15 T cell receptor beta chains from one sample sequenced in a study of early T cells in non-severe SARS-CoV-2 infection. TCRdb reprocessed the 5' RACE reads via MiXCR and lists one record per CDR3 protein. The data hold just over 60,000 distinct CDR3 sequences, with roughly a tenth observed a single time. Material for sequencing was whole blood. These receptors all come from an adult who was a healthcare worker with PCR-confirmed SARS-CoV-2 infection or an uninfected control (not recorded which).

This clonotype appeared a few times. The V and J genes are TRBV7-9 and TRBJ1-1; 7 positions match TRBD1. The CDR3 sequence is 17 residues long. CDR1 and CDR2 (germline): SEHNR, FQNEAQ (reference sequence). Trimming cost V 5 bases and J 0 bases; bases outside gene matches: 12. This CDR3 is CASSLHDLDRLNTEAFF. The DNA for the CDR3 is TGTGCCAGCAGCCTCCACGATTTGGACAGGCTGAACACTGAAGCTTTCTTT.

This clonotype has at least ten counts. The chain joins TRBV5-5 to TRBJ1-2; 8 bases are a match to TRBD1. The trim removed 0 bases at V and 5 bases at J, leaving 6 bases unmatched. In germline, CDR1 is SGHKS, CDR2 YYEKEE (reference sequence). This CDR3 region has 15 residues. CDR3 bases: TGTGCCAGCAGCTTGGCAGGGGGCGCCGGGTATGGCTACACCTTC. Translating it yields CASSLAGGAGYGYTF.

This clonotype was counted between two and nine times. This chain uses TRBV12-3 or TRBV12-4 with TRBJ2-7, with unresolved D. The CDR3 length is 12 residues. V lost 3 bases to trimming and J lost 2 bases, with 5 bases between them. The CDR3 loop reads CASSFETYEQYV. The CDR3 coding sequence is TGTGCCAGCAGTTTCGAGACCTACGAGCAGTACGTC.

This clonotype occurred many times. This chain joins TRBV20-1 and TRBJ1-2, with D possibly matching TRBD1 (6 bases). CDR1 and CDR2 from the germline V gene are DFQATT and SNEGSKA (reference sequence). Trimming took 5 bases from V and 2 from J, leaving 12 bases between them. This CDR3 comprises 13 residues. The DNA for the CDR3 is TGCAGTGCTTTGGAGGGGGTCAACTATGGCTACACCTTC. Its translation is CSALEGVNYGYTF.

The chain joins TRBV30 to TRBJ1-1, with a possible D match to TRBD1 (6 bases). The ends were cut back, 2 bases at V and 4 bases at J, with 14 bases in the middle. In germline, CDR1 is GTSNPN, CDR2 SVGIG (reference sequence). The CDR3 is 14 residues long. The CDR3 protein is CAWSQGLGITEAFF. CDR3 in DNA: TGTGCCTGGAGTCAGGGGCTCGGCATCACTGAAGCTTTCTTT. Looking up the rest from reference TRBV30 and TRBJ1-1 gives the full variable domain: SQTIHQWPATLVQPVGSPLSLECTVEGTSNPNLYWYRQAAGRGLQLLFYSVGIGQISSEVPQNLSASRPQDRQFILSSKKLLLSDSGFYLCAWSQGLGITEAFFGQGTRLTVV.

This clonotype appeared many times. This chain joins TRBV20-1 and TRBJ2-1, with 7 bases lining up with TRBD2. V gave up 7 bases and J gave up 5 bases; unmatched junction bases: 8. CDR1 and CDR2 from the germline V gene are DFQATT and SNEGSKA (reference sequence). The CDR3 spans 13 residues. The CDR3 reads CSVYEGLNNEQFF. CDR3 sequence (DNA): TGCAGTGTGTATGAGGGACTAAACAATGAGCAGTTCTTC.

This clonotype was detected many times. The V and J genes are TRBV7-9 and TRBJ1-1, with D unresolved. There are 11 residues in the CDR3. V shed 3 bases and J shed 3 bases, with 2 bases lying between them. Germline V CDR1 and CDR2: SEHNR, FQNEAQ (reference sequence). The CDR3 protein is CASSLDTEAFF. The CDR3 nucleotides are TGTGCCAGCAGCTTGGACACTGAAGCTTTCTTT.

This clonotype appeared a few times. This chain connects TRBV4-2 to TRBJ1-2, with TRBD1 matching 8 bases. CDR3 length: 14 amino acids. Germline loops: CDR1 LGHNA, CDR2 YNFKEQ. Losses at the gene ends were 2 bases for V and 5 bases for J; bases not matched to a gene: 4. The CDR3 spells CASSQTDRGYGYTF. The CDR3 bases are TGTGCCAGCAGCCAAACCGACAGGGGATATGGCTACACCTTC.

The sample holds many counts of this clonotype. The chain combines TRBV25-1 with TRBJ1-4; D is possibly TRBD1 (5 bases). Trimming removed 3 bases from V and 9 bases from J, with 11 bases in between. CDR1 MGHDK and CDR2 SYGVNS come from the germline V gene. CDR3 length: 13 residues. This chain's CDR3 is CASSEGGSKKLFF. CDR3 nucleotide sequence: TGTGCCAGCAGTGAGGGGGGAAGTAAAAAACTGTTTTTT.

This clonotype has ten or more counts. The chain recombines TRBV6-2 or TRBV6-3 with TRBJ1-3, with TRBD1 identical over 7 bases. The CDR3 spans 17 residues. The V gene's germline CDR1 is MNHEY and CDR2 SVGEGT. V shed 5 bases, J shed 0 bases, and the junction held 10 bases outside the gene matches. The CDR3: CASSPGTAYFSGNTIYF. The DNA for the CDR3 is TGTGCCAGCAGTCCCGGGACAGCATACTTCTCTGGAAACACCATATATTTT.

V usage is TRBV4-1 and J usage is TRBJ2-3; no definite D call. CDR1 is MGHRA, CDR2 YSYEKL, per germline. The V gene lost 3 bases and the J gene lost 6 bases, with 7 bases spanning the gap. CDR3 length: 12 residues. CDR3: CASSHMFDTQYF. Here the CDR3 DNA reads TGCGCCAGCAGCCATATGTTCGATACGCAGTATTTT.

This clonotype was observed a handful of times. This chain links TRBV7-3 with TRBJ1-6; D is undetermined. V was pared by 5 bases and J by 9 bases, with 14 bases between. Germline V gene data show CDR1 as SGHTA and CDR2 as FQGTGA. The CDR3 is made up of 14 amino acids. CDR3: CASSDGLMGSPLHF. CDR3 DNA sequence: TGTGCCAGCAGCGACGGACTAATGGGTTCACCCCTCCACTTT.

This clonotype has only a few counts. The V gene is TRBV29-1, the J gene TRBJ1-2; a weak D match, TRBD1 (5 bases). The ends were cut back, 4 bases at V and 3 bases at J, with 15 bases in the middle. Germline V CDR1 and CDR2: SQVTM, ANQGSEA. The CDR3 runs to 14 residues. CDR3 sequence: CSVGRSSGDYGYTF. The CDR3 coding sequence is TGCAGCGTTGGCCGATCGTCGGGGGACTATGGCTACACCTTC.

This clonotype was seen at least ten times. V and J are TRBV7-2 and TRBJ2-7, with a possible D match to TRBD2 (6 bases). Germline-derived CDR1 and CDR2 are SGHTA and FQGNSA. The CDR3 is 14 residues long. V lost 3 bases, J lost 0 bases, and 9 bases lay in between. CDR3 region: CASSFGGFSYEQYV. As DNA, the CDR3 is TGTGCCAGCAGCTTTGGAGGGTTCTCCTACGAGCAGTACGTC.

This clonotype was observed a few times. The chain carries TRBV11-3 and TRBJ2-1, with D tentatively TRBD2 (6 bases). Trimming removed 1 base from V and 1 base from J, with 11 bases in between. The CDR3 totals 16 residues. CDR1 is SGHNT and CDR2 is YENEEA in the germline V gene. The CDR3 spells CASSLVNGGSYNEQFF. As DNA, the CDR3 is TGTGCCAGCAGCTTAGTAAACGGGGGATCCTACAATGAGCAGTTCTTC. Supplemented by reference TRBV11-3 and TRBJ2-1, the full variable domain reads EAGVVQSPRYKIIEKKQPVAFWCNPISGHNTLYWYLQNLGQGPELLIRYENEEAVDDSQLPKDRFSAERLKGVDSTLKIQPAELGDSAVYLCASSLVNGGSYNEQFFGPGTRLTVL.